A selection of T cell receptor beta chains follows, all from one sample in a study of vaccination and CD4 T cells after COVID-19. TCRdb analysed the PCR reads with MiXCR anew, one entry per CDR3 protein. The profile shows over 15,000 distinct CDR3 sequences, about 32% of them singletons. Their antigen targets remain unknown. Material: cultured CD4+ T cells from blood. The receptors derive from a human donor with COVID-19. Both conserved end residues are part of each CDR3. The D gene is left open where the match is weak. Expanded clones are given a class, and other clones once, few, many or no size at all.

D gene | clone size | J gene | V gene | CDR3 protein | CDR3 DNA
TRBD1 | NA | TRBJ1-5 | TRBV5-8 | CASSLTGASNQPQHF | TGTGCCAGCAGCCTCACAGGGGCTAGCAATCAGCCCCAGCATTTT
TRBD1 | NA | TRBJ1-1 | TRBV10-3 | CAINQGANTEAFF | TGTGCCATCAACCAGGGGGCGAACACTGAAGCTTTCTTT
TRBD1 | few | TRBJ2-3 | TRBV19 | CASSIAQGVGTDTQYF | TGTGCCAGTAGTATAGCACAGGGGGTAGGCACAGATACGCAGTATTTT
NA | few | TRBJ2-3 | TRBV20-1 | CSASEGTDTQYF | TGCAGTGCTAGTGAGGGTACAGATACGCAGTATTTT
TRBD1 | NA | TRBJ1-2 | TRBV19 | CASSLSTGGGYGYTF | TGTGCCAGTAGTCTATCGACAGGGGGCGGCTATGGCTACACCTTC
NA | NA | TRBJ1-3 | TRBV7-6 | CASSLDQGIHSGNTIYF | TGTGCCAGCAGCTTAGATCAGGGGATTCACTCTGGAAACACCATATATTTT
NA | NA | TRBJ2-1 | TRBV5-8 | CASSLQGRSYNEQFF | TGTGCCAGCAGCTTGCAGGGTAGGTCCTACAATGAGCAGTTCTTC
NA | NA | TRBJ2-1 | TRBV6-1 | CASTPRNNEQFF | TGTGCCAGCACTCCTCGAAACAATGAGCAGTTCTTC
TRBD1 | few | TRBJ1-1 | TRBV7-2 | CASRRQGEAFF | TGTGCCAGCAGACGACAGGGGGAGGCTTTCTTT
NA | once | TRBJ2-1 | TRBV20-1 | CSARDRVTGRLYNEQFF | TGCAGTGCTAGAGATCGGGTTACAGGAAGGCTTTACAATGAGCAGTTCTTC
NA | few | TRBJ2-3 | TRBV7-9 | CASSLDSRGYSTDTQYF | TGTGCCAGCAGCTTAGATTCTCGGGGGTACAGCACAGATACGCAGTATTTT
NA | few | TRBJ1-2 | TRBV5-4 | CASSLGQNYGYTF | TGTGCCAGCAGCTTGGGGCAGAACTATGGCTACACCTTC
NA | few | TRBJ2-2 | TRBV28 | CASSPPPRGTGELFF | TGTGCCAGCAGCCCACCTCCCCGGGGGACCGGGGAGCTGTTTTTT
NA | NA | TRBJ2-5 | TRBV20-1 | CSATRPGADETQYF | TGCAGTGCTACCCGTCCGGGGGCCGATGAGACCCAGTACTTC
NA | few | TRBJ2-3 | TRBV6-2/TRBV6-3 | CASSTRDTQYF | TGTGCCAGCAGTACTCGTGATACGCAGTATTTT
TRBD1 | NA | TRBJ2-7 | TRBV2 | CASSPRTGVEQYF | TGTGCCAGCAGTCCTAGGACAGGGGTCGAGCAGTACTTC
NA | once | TRBJ1-5 | TRBV28 | CASSLGGSNQPQHF | TGTGCCAGCAGTTTGGGCGGGAGCAATCAGCCCCAGCATTTT
NA | NA | TRBJ1-6 | TRBV2 | CASSDGQTTSPLHF | TGTGCCAGCAGTGATGGCCAAACGACTTCACCCCTCCACTTT
NA | few | TRBJ2-6 | TRBV5-6 | CASSLSGSGANVLTF | TGTGCCAGCAGCTTATCAGGGTCTGGGGCCAACGTCCTGACTTTC
NA | NA | TRBJ1-5 | TRBV19 | CASSPDRNVVQHF | TGTGCCAGTAGTCCCGACAGGAACGTGGTCCAGCATTTT
NA | NA | TRBJ1-2 | TRBV7-8 | CASSPGAPDGYTF | TGTGCCAGCAGCCCCGGGGCCCCTGATGGCTACACCTTC
TRBD1 | NA | TRBJ2-7 | TRBV18 | CASSAPLGTGGYEQYF | TGTGCCAGCTCAGCTCCCCTCGGGACAGGGGGTTACGAGCAGTACTTC
NA | NA | TRBJ1-3 | TRBV6-1 | CATSGGASGNTIYF | TGTGCCACATCTGGGGGGGCCTCTGGAAACACCATATATTTT
NA | NA | TRBJ1-5 | TRBV12-3/TRBV12-4 | CASSFRNRDSNQPQHF | TGTGCCAGCAGTTTTCGGAACAGGGATAGCAATCAGCCCCAGCATTTT
NA | NA | TRBJ1-1 | TRBV5-6 | CASSPTVTGMNTEAFF | TGTGCCAGCAGCCCGACGGTAACAGGGATGAACACTGAAGCTTTCTTT
NA | few | TRBJ1-2 | TRBV11-3 | CASSLRAGLEGYTF | TGTGCCAGCAGCTTACGGGCAGGGTTGGAAGGCTACACCTTC
NA | few | TRBJ2-7 | TRBV6-1 | CASYPNGLGEDPYEQYF | TGTGCCAGCTACCCCAACGGGCTAGGGGAAGATCCCTACGAGCAGTACTTC
TRBD1 | NA | TRBJ1-1 | TRBV27 | CTSSLIRGYSEAFF | TGCACCAGCAGTTTAATCAGGGGGTACTCGGAAGCTTTCTTT
NA | NA | TRBJ1-5 | TRBV20-1 | CSARDLSGAPQPQHF | TGCAGTGCTAGAGATCTTTCAGGGGCCCCTCAGCCCCAGCATTTT
NA | few | TRBJ1-2 | TRBV2 | CASTIRGLDYGYTF | TGTGCCAGCACTATCCGGGGCTTGGACTATGGCTACACCTTC
TRBD1 | NA | TRBJ1-4 | TRBV7-8 | CASSLRGTATTNEKLFF | TGTGCCAGCAGCTTACGGGGGACAGCTACAACTAATGAAAAACTGTTTTTT
TRBD2 | NA | TRBJ2-2 | TRBV2 | CASRNGTAAPLAGGPTGELFF | TGTGCCAGCAGAAACGGCACCGCGGCCCCTCTAGCGGGGGGGCCAACCGGGGAGCTGTTTTTT
NA | NA | TRBJ1-5 | TRBV29-1 | CSCVLGADQPQHF | TGCAGCTGCGTCTTGGGGGCCGATCAGCCCCAGCATTTT
NA | NA | TRBJ2-7 | TRBV5-4 | CASSLVSSYEQYF | TGTGCCAGCAGCTTGGTCTCATCGTACGAGCAGTACTTC
NA | NA | TRBJ1-5 | TRBV7-2 | CASSLANRNQPQHF | TGTGCCAGCAGCTTAGCGAACCGCAATCAGCCCCAGCATTTT
NA | NA | TRBJ2-2 | TRBV9 | CASSTTKLNTGELFF | TGTGCCAGCAGCACCACAAAGCTGAACACCGGGGAGCTGTTTTTT
NA | NA | TRBJ1-3 | TRBV19 | CASSPGGDSGNTIYF | TGTGCCAGTAGCCCAGGAGGGGACTCTGGAAACACCATATATTTT
TRBD1 | NA | TRBJ2-5 | TRBV6-5 | CASSYMTGRGETQYF | TGTGCCAGCAGTTACATGACAGGGCGCGGAGAGACCCAGTACTTC
TRBD1 | NA | TRBJ1-5 | TRBV20-1 | CSARDRQGAGSNQPQHF | TGCAGTGCTAGAGATAGGCAGGGGGCGGGGAGCAATCAGCCCCAGCATTTT
NA | few | TRBJ1-5 | TRBV28 | CASRNLGRDNQPQHF | TGTGCCAGCAGAAATCTCGGACGGGATAATCAGCCCCAGCATTTT
TRBD2 | NA | TRBJ2-4 | TRBV5-4 | CASSLEGGGAAKNIQYF | TGTGCCAGCAGCTTGGAGGGCGGGGGGGCTGCCAAAAACATTCAGTACTTC
NA | few | TRBJ2-6 | TRBV21-1 | CASSNNGYYSGANVLTF | TGTGCCAGCAGCAACAACGGGTATTACTCTGGGGCCAACGTCCTGACTTTC
NA | NA | TRBJ2-5 | TRBV9 | CASSVDPTGTQYF | TGTGCCAGCAGCGTAGACCCGACCGGGACCCAGTACTTC
NA | NA | TRBJ2-2 | TRBV7-9 | CASSTGLSGDTGELFF | TGTGCCAGCAGCACTGGGCTATCAGGAGACACCGGGGAGCTGTTTTTT
NA | NA | TRBJ1-1 | TRBV10-3 | CAISSGSTNTEAFF | TGTGCCATCAGCTCAGGGTCCACGAACACTGAAGCTTTCTTT
NA | NA | TRBJ1-5 | TRBV19 | CASRRGISNQPQHF | TGTGCCAGTAGGAGAGGGATCAGCAATCAGCCCCAGCATTTT
NA | few | TRBJ2-2 | TRBV7-8 | CASSQLGGSRSNTGELFF | TGTGCCAGCAGTCAATTAGGTGGTTCGCGGTCGAACACCGGGGAGCTGTTTTTT
NA | NA | TRBJ1-2 | TRBV20-1 | CSARDVRSTDYTF | TGCAGTGCTAGAGATGTCAGGAGTACGGACTACACCTTC